A single sample gave rise to the 16 T cell receptor beta chains below, sequenced in a study of T cell changes during pregnancy in multiple sclerosis (dated by TCRdb to between 2017 and 2020). The method behind the library was the immunoSEQ multiplex PCR assay. The table comes from immuneACCESS by way of TCRdb, which keeps in-frame sequences with V and J called. Part of the clones is missing from these tables; in studies checked, under half for an unresolved V gene and the rest for unknown reasons. This sample has 32,000 or so clones in its table, and over 85% of those were observed once. The ten largest clones capture approximately 5% of the sample. The material sequenced was CD8+ T cells from peripheral blood mononuclear cells, taken in the first trimester of pregnancy. These receptors came from a female donor with multiple sclerosis, enrolled in a pregnancy study.

The chain is built from TRBV4-1 and TRBJ2-3; TRBD2 is a possible D gene (6 bases). The CDR3 is 14 amino acids. The V and J ends lost 4 bases and 1 base respectively, with 9 bases between them. Looked up from germline, CDR1 is MGHRA and CDR2 is YSYEKL. In nucleotides, the CDR3 is TGCGCCAGCAGCCGACTAGAGGGCACAGATACGCAGTATTTT. As protein: CASSRLEGTDTQYF.

The genes are TRBV5-3 and TRBJ2-7, with D uncertain. TRBV5-3 is labeled an ORF, and its function is uncertain. The CDR3 is made up of 15 amino acids. Trimming removed 4 bases from V and 0 bases from J, with 14 bases in between. CDR3 nucleotide sequence: TGTGCCAGAAGCGCCTATCAGAGGAGCTCCTACGAGCAGTACTTC. Translating gives CARSAYQRSSYEQYF.

The chain uses TRBV7-9 and TRBJ2-7; D uncertain. V gave up 5 bases and J gave up 2 bases, with 16 bases separating them. The CDR3 sequence is 15 residues long. Germline V gene data show CDR1 as SEHNR and CDR2 as FQNEAQ (reference sequence). In DNA form, the CDR3 reads TGTGCCAGCAGCCCCGCTAATAAACTAACCTACGAGCAGTACTTC. It encodes CASSPANKLTYEQYF.

J is TRBJ2-3 and V is TRBV5-1; 7 nucleotides line up with TRBD2. J gave up 9 bases and V 0 bases, and 10 bases lay outside the gene matches. The CDR3 has 15 residues. Germline V gives CDR1 SGHRS, CDR2 YFSETQ. This CDR3 reads CASSLEWDYFGTQYF. In DNA form, the CDR3 reads TGCGCCAGCAGCTTGGAATGGGACTACTTCGGCACGCAGTATTTT.

The rearrangement links TRBV29-1 to TRBJ2-3; 7 bases align to TRBD2. This CDR3 comprises 12 residues. The junction had 4 bases not matched to a gene; V was cut back by 4 bases and J by 6 bases. In germline, CDR1 is SQVTM, CDR2 ANQGSEA. This chain's CDR3 is CSVASGKDTQYF. CDR3 in DNA: TGCAGCGTTGCCAGCGGGAAGGATACGCAGTATTTT.

The CDR3 sequence: CASSQDEGSSYEQYF. CDR3 DNA sequence: TGCGCCAGCAGCCAAGATGAAGGGAGCTCCTACGAGCAGTACTTC. The chain has TRBV4-3 and TRBJ2-7; TRBD2 might be the D (5 bases). The CDR3 length is 15 residues. Germline V gene lookup returns CDR1 LGHNA and CDR2 YSLEER. V lost 0 bases, J lost 0 bases, and 9 bases lay in between.

This rearrangement joins TRBV6-1 to TRBJ2-3, with 7 bases lining up with TRBD2. The CDR3 extends over 18 amino acids. Germline lookup yields CDR1 MNHNS and CDR2 SASEGT. J was trimmed by 0 bases and V by 0 bases; bases with no gene match: 9. The CDR3 reads CASSEAGWAGASTDTQYF. In DNA, the CDR3 is TGTGCCAGCAGTGAAGCAGGTTGGGCGGGAGCGAGCACAGATACGCAGTATTTT.

CDR3 nucleotide sequence: TGTGCCAGCCGACTAGCGGGAGGCATAGATACGCAGTATTTT. This encodes CASRLAGGIDTQYF. V usage is TRBV6-5 and J usage is TRBJ2-3; 13 nucleotides agree with TRBD2. The germline V gene has CDR1 MNHEY and CDR2 SVGAGI. The CDR3 sequence is 14 residues long. J gave up 5 bases and V 8 bases, and 4 bases lay outside the gene matches.

The rearrangement uses TRBV5-1 and TRBJ2-7, with 10 bases fitting TRBD2. Germline CDR1 SGHRS, CDR2 YFSETQ. The J segment lost 5 bases and the V segment lost 0 bases, leaving 5 bases of the junction unmatched. CDR3 length: 15 residues. CDR3 coding DNA: TGCGCCAGCAGCTTGGCCGCTAGCGGGAGCCACGAGCAGTACTTC. Translated: CASSLAASGSHEQYF.

The rearrangement joins TRBV30 to TRBJ1-1; D gene unclear. The CDR3 runs 15 residues. Germline lookup yields CDR1 GTSNPN and CDR2 SVGIG (reference sequence). Between the trimmed V and J ends, which lost 4 bases and 1 base, there was a span of 16 bases. CDR3 protein: CAWTPTGCKNTEAFF. CDR3 sequence (DNA): TGTGCCTGGACCCCCACGGGGTGTAAGAACACTGAAGCTTTCTTT.

The chain carries TRBV28 and TRBJ1-2; weak D call: TRBD1 (6 bases). The CDR3 has 13 residues. Germline CDR1 reads MDHEN; CDR2 reads SYDVKM. The V end was cut by 6 bases, the J end by 0 bases, with 8 bases between. In DNA, the CDR3 is TGTGCCAGCAGAAGACAGGCTAACTATGGCTACACCTTC. Translated, it gives CASRRQANYGYTF.

This rearrangement joins TRBV11-3 to TRBJ2-2; D perhaps matches TRBD2 (5 bases). The CDR3 sequence is 13 residues long. The V gene lost 5 bases and the J gene lost 6 bases, with 10 bases spanning the gap. CDR1 and CDR2 from the germline V gene are SGHNT and YENEEA. The DNA for the CDR3 is TGTGCCAGCAGCCTCGGGGTTTCCGGGGAGCTGTTTTTT. Translation gives CASSLGVSGELFF.

This chain uses TRBV4-1 with TRBJ2-5; possible D gene TRBD1, 6 bases. V dropped 0 bases and J dropped 4 bases, with 12 bases sitting between them. Germline V CDR1 and CDR2: MGHRA, YSYEKL. CDR3 length: 15 amino acids. The CDR3 protein is CASSQDVLGGETQYF. Here the CDR3 DNA reads TGCGCCAGCAGCCAAGATGTGTTAGGGGGAGAGACCCAGTACTTC.

The chain carries TRBV7-9 and TRBJ1-5, with TRBD1 as a possible D gene (5 bases). The V gene lost 3 bases and the J gene lost 6 bases, with 12 bases spanning the gap. Germline CDR1 is SEHNR and CDR2 is FQNEAQ (reference sequence). The CDR3 is made up of 14 amino acids. Here the CDR3 DNA reads TGTGCCAGCAGCTTTCCCGCAGGGCGTCAGCCCCAGCATTTT. It is translated as CASSFPAGRQPQHF.

The V and J genes are TRBV28 and TRBJ1-1, with D unclear. Germline V lookup: CDR1 MDHEN, CDR2 SYDVKM. The CDR3 is made up of 15 amino acids. Trimming took 5 bases from V and 2 from J, leaving 15 bases between them. CDR3 residues: CASSLRSGRNTEAFF. The CDR3 DNA sequence: TGTGCCAGCAGTCTCCGCTCGGGAAGAAACACTGAAGCTTTCTTT.

This sequence joins TRBV7-3 and TRBJ1-1, with TRBD1 identical over 7 bases. The V gene end was trimmed by 5 bases and the J gene end by 1 base; junction bases not matched to a gene: 4. The CDR3 is 14 residues long. Per the germline V gene, CDR1 is SGHTA and CDR2 is FQGTGA. Here the CDR3 DNA reads TGTGCCAGCAGCGTCACAGGGGAGAACACTGAAGCTTTCTTT. This translates into CASSVTGENTEAFF.